These 28 T cell receptor beta chains originate from one sample sequenced in a study of monozygotic twins with inflammatory bowel disease. From its re-call of the 5' RACE reads, TCRdb lists each CDR3 protein once, without DNA. The clone table shows 200,000 to 250,000 distinct CDR3 sequences, with the ten largest holding under 8.5%. What was sequenced was blood. The receptor source for this set is a human donor with ulcerative colitis or Crohn's disease, or a healthy co-twin of an affected twin (not recorded which).

J is TRBJ1-1 and V is TRBV9; as DNA is missing, the TRBD1 call by TCRdb cannot be tested. The CDR3 runs 15 residues. Germline V lookup: CDR1 SGDLS, CDR2 YYNGEE. The CDR3 loop reads CASSPLGGLSTEAFF.

This chain uses TRBV7-6 with TRBJ2-1; TCRdb's assignment of TRBD2 cannot be checked, as there is no DNA. This CDR3 is 16 amino acids long. The germline V gene has CDR1 SGHVS and CDR2 FNYEAQ. CDR3 loop: CASSSFGLAAPGEQFF.

This rearrangement joins TRBV12-3 or TRBV12-4 to TRBJ1-5; TCRdb reports TRBD1, a call that lacks DNA to check it against. CDR3 length: 14 amino acids. The CDR3 reads CASTTTPGAQPQHF.

CDR3 sequence: CASSLAGSDLVGEQYF. The chain is built from TRBV5-1 and TRBJ2-7; as DNA is missing, the TRBD2 call by TCRdb cannot be tested. This CDR3 region has 16 residues. Germline V gives CDR1 SGHRS, CDR2 YFSETQ.

The chain carries TRBV5-1 and TRBJ2-2; TCRdb picks TRBD1, but there is no DNA to check that call. The CDR3 contains 14 residues. Germline V gives CDR1 SGHRS, CDR2 YFSETQ. CDR3 in amino acids: CASTAGGIPGELFF.

This rearrangement joins TRBV20-1 to TRBJ1-4; there is no DNA to check the TCRdb D call of TRBD1. In germline, CDR1 is DFQATT, CDR2 SNEGSKA (reference sequence). The CDR3 is 14 amino acids. CDR3 loop: CSARWTGYGEKLFF.

The V call is TRBV29-1, the J call TRBJ1-1; TCRdb designates TRBD1, a call that cannot be tested without DNA. The germline CDR1 and CDR2 sequences are SQVTM and ANQGSEA. The CDR3 has 11 residues. The CDR3: CSVKGANQAFF.

The CDR3 here is CASSQSSGTDTQYF. V gene TRBV2 combines with J gene TRBJ2-3. Germline lookup yields CDR1 SNHLY and CDR2 FYNNEI. This CDR3 has 14 amino acids. Filled out from reference TRBV2 and TRBJ2-3, the complete variable domain reads EPEVTQTPSHQVTQMGQEVILRCVPISNHLYFYWYRQILGQKVEFLVSFYNNEISEKSEIFDDQFSVERPDGSNFTLKIRSTKLEDSAMYFCASSQSSGTDTQYFGPGTRLTVL.

V usage is TRBV10-3 and J usage is TRBJ2-1; without DNA, the TCRdb call of TRBD2 cannot be checked. Germline CDR1 is ENHRY and CDR2 is SYGVKD. This CDR3 has 17 amino acids. CDR3 residues: CAISASSLAGAGNEQFF.

The gene calls are TRBV6-5 and TRBJ1-2; the TCRdb call, TRBD1, lacks DNA for checking. The CDR3 extends over 14 amino acids. Per germline, CDR1 MNHEY and CDR2 SVGAGI. This CDR3 is CASSYSRQGYGYTF.

This sequence joins TRBV29-1 and TRBJ2-2. This CDR3 is 13 amino acids long. CDR1 and CDR2 (germline): SQVTM, ANQGSEA. The CDR3 loop reads CSVDSSHTGELFF.

The chain couples TRBV7-2 to TRBJ1-3; the TCRdb call, TRBD1, lacks DNA for checking. The CDR3 length is 17 residues. From germline, CDR1 is SGHTA and CDR2 FQGNSA. Here the CDR3 reads CASSSSTGGFSGNTIYF.

The gene calls are TRBV4-2 and TRBJ2-3; without DNA, the TCRdb call of TRBD2 cannot be checked. The length of the CDR3 is 18 residues. The germline gives CDR1 LGHNA, CDR2 YNFKEQ. CDR3 amino acids: CASSPTSGGPTSTDTQYF.

V is TRBV20-1 and J is TRBJ2-1. Germline loops: CDR1 DFQATT, CDR2 SNEGSKA (reference sequence). CDR3 length: 13 residues. CDR3 loop: CSARDDPKTEQFF.

This chain joins TRBV7-8 and TRBJ2-2. The CDR3 spans 15 residues. Germline CDR1 reads SGHVS; CDR2 reads FQNEAQ. CDR3 region: CASSLGSRPTGELFF.

This sequence joins TRBV6-5 and TRBJ2-7; as DNA is missing, the TRBD2 call by TCRdb cannot be tested. Looked up from germline, CDR1 is MNHEY and CDR2 is SVGAGI. This CDR3 is 15 amino acids long. The CDR3 region is CASGYSAGGPGEQYF.

The chain recombines TRBV5-1 with TRBJ1-1. The CDR3 is 14 amino acids. CDR1 is SGHRS, CDR2 YFSETQ, per germline. The CDR3 loop reads CASSLGQANTEAFF.

V usage is TRBV2 and J usage is TRBJ2-2; the D call of TRBD1 rests on TCRdb alone, since no DNA is present to check it. The CDR3 runs to 14 residues. The germline V gene encodes CDR1 SNHLY and CDR2 FYNNEI. CDR3 sequence: CASGTGINTGELFF.

The chain links TRBV27 to TRBJ2-2; without DNA, the TCRdb call of TRBD2 cannot be checked. There are 15 residues in the CDR3. The germline gives CDR1 MNHEY, CDR2 SMNVEV (reference sequence). The CDR3 sequence is CASRRLAGGTRELFF.

The gene calls are TRBV30 and TRBJ2-7; lacking DNA, the TRBD2 call made by TCRdb goes unchecked. Looked up from germline, CDR1 is GTSNPN and CDR2 is SVGIG (reference sequence). There are 13 residues in the CDR3. The CDR3 loop reads CAWSVGGAYEQYF. Full variable domain (rest looked up from reference TRBV30 and TRBJ2-7): SQTIHQWPATLVQPVGSPLSLECTVEGTSNPNLYWYRQAAGRGLQLLFYSVGIGQISSEVPQNLSASRPQDRQFILSSKKLLLSDSGFYLCAWSVGGAYEQYFGPGTRLTVT.

This chain connects TRBV5-1 to TRBJ1-6; TCRdb gives TRBD1 as the D gene, but with no DNA this cannot be confirmed. The CDR3 runs 15 residues. Germline V lookup: CDR1 SGHRS, CDR2 YFSETQ. The CDR3 sequence: CASSLEGQGFHTLHF.

The CDR3 loop reads CASKEGRYYGYTF. The gene calls are TRBV5-1 and TRBJ1-2; as DNA is missing, the TRBD1 call by TCRdb cannot be tested. The CDR3 is 13 residues long. Germline values: CDR1 SGHRS, CDR2 YFSETQ.

The rearrangement joins TRBV11-2 to TRBJ1-1. Germline V gives CDR1 SGHAT, CDR2 FQNNGV. This CDR3 spans 15 amino acids. The CDR3 sequence is CASSLAEGSDTEAFF.

V and J are TRBV6-1 and TRBJ2-7; TCRdb names TRBD1, which stays unverified in the absence of DNA. The CDR3 contains 12 residues. Per germline, CDR1 MNHNS and CDR2 SASEGT. This CDR3 is CASSRSGDEQYF.

The V and J genes are TRBV5-4 and TRBJ1-2. Per the germline V gene, CDR1 is SGHNT and CDR2 is YYREEE (reference sequence). The CDR3 is 14 residues long. The CDR3 sequence: CASSQMSFGYGYTF.

The chain links TRBV9 to TRBJ1-1. Germline V lookup: CDR1 SGDLS, CDR2 YYNGEE. The CDR3 is 14 amino acids. The CDR3 loop reads CASSSREGWTEAFF.

J is TRBJ1-5 and V is TRBV7-9. This CDR3 comprises 14 residues. Germline CDR1 and CDR2: SEHNR and FQNEAQ (reference sequence). The CDR3 region is CASSPTDSNQPQHF.

The genes are TRBV5-1 and TRBJ2-5. CDR1 and CDR2 (germline): SGHRS, YFSETQ. The CDR3 covers 15 residues. This CDR3 reads CASSGVGFFQETQYF.